Following are 27 T cell receptor beta chains from one sample sequenced in a study of blood T cells in healthy people across ages. Through a sample-barcoded 5' primer and a J-beta primer mix, a second PCR was run for roughly 7 to 11 cycles. MiXCR, run by TCRdb on the 5' RACE reads, gives a single entry per CDR3 protein. This sample has fewer than 800,000 distinct CDR3 sequences, with around a quarter found just once. This sample also appeared in a second study, on T cells of mothers and their children.

Sequenced sample: blood. These receptors all come from a boy aged 5-17 years in good health.

The gene calls are TRBV3-1 and TRBJ1-4, with 8 bases lining up with TRBD1. The trim removed 1 base at V and 5 bases at J, leaving 3 bases unmatched. Germline V gives CDR1 LGHDT, CDR2 YNNKEL (reference sequence). The CDR3 has 15 amino acids. The CDR3 loop reads CASSQVTGVNEKLFF. The CDR3 DNA follows: TGTGCCAGCAGCCAAGTGACAGGGGTGAATGAAAAACTGTTTTTT. Together with reference TRBV3-1 and TRBJ1-4, the CDR3 gives the full variable domain: DTAVSQTPKYLVTQMGNDKSIKCEQNLGHDTMYWYKQDSKKFLKIMFSYNNKELIINETVPNRFSPKSPDKAHLNLHINSLELGDSAVYFCASSQVTGVNEKLFFGSGTQLSVL.

The chain carries TRBV29-1 and TRBJ2-1; maybe TRBD2 (6 bases). Matching the DNA end better, TRBJ2-7 makes the J call doubtful. The CDR3 runs 15 residues. Germline V lookup: CDR1 SQVTM, CDR2 ANQGSEA. CDR3 protein: CSVEKEGPSGYEQYF. Written as DNA, the CDR3 is TGCAGCGTTGAAAAGGAGGGCCCATCAGGCTACGAGCAGTACTTC.

The chain joins TRBV29-1 to TRBJ1-5; the match to TRBD1 covers 7 bases. Losses at the gene ends were 7 bases for V and 3 bases for J; bases not matched to a gene: 6. This CDR3 has 13 amino acids. The V gene's germline CDR1 is SQVTM and CDR2 ANQGSEA. CDR3 in amino acids: CSARDSPNQPQHF. In DNA form, the CDR3 reads TGCAGCGCCCGGGACAGCCCCAATCAGCCCCAGCATTTT. Full variable domain (outside the CDR3, taken from reference TRBV29-1 and TRBJ1-5): SAVISQKPSRDICQRGTSLTIQCQVDSQVTMMFWYRQQPGQSLTLIATANQGSEATYESGFVIDKFPISRPNLTFSTLTVSNMSPEDSSIYLCSARDSPNQPQHFGDGTRLSIL.

There are a few counts of this clonotype. The CDR3 nucleotides read TGTGCCAGCAGTCTCGGGACGGATTACTACGAGCAGTACTTC. It encodes CASSLGTDYYEQYF. This chain connects TRBV12-3 or TRBV12-4 to TRBJ2-7, with D tentatively TRBD1 or TRBD2 (5 bases each). Trimming removed 5 bases at V and 3 bases at J, with 14 bases between. There are 14 residues in the CDR3.

The chain is built from TRBV27 and TRBJ2-5, with a weak D call TRBD2 (5 bases). The J call may be in error: the DNA end matches TRBJ2-7 better. Per germline, CDR1 MNHEY and CDR2 SMNVEV (reference sequence). There are 16 residues in the CDR3. CDR3 protein: CASALSPEASSYEQYF. CDR3 nucleotides: TGTGCCAGCGCCCTCTCGCCGGAGGCCAGCTCCTACGAGCAGTACTTC.

The chain recombines TRBV27 with TRBJ2-3, with 7 positions matching TRBD2. The CDR3 has 14 amino acids. Germline assignment: CDR1 MNHEY and CDR2 SMNVEV (reference sequence). The V gene end was trimmed by 6 bases and the J gene end by 2 bases; junction bases not matched to a gene: 5. The CDR3 spells CASRLAGHTDTQYF. In DNA form, the CDR3 reads TGTGCCAGCAGGTTAGCGGGTCACACAGATACGCAGTATTTT.

The chain is built from TRBV20-1 and TRBJ2-7; TRBD1 is a possible D gene (5 bases). Germline-derived CDR1 and CDR2 are DFQATT and SNEGSKA (reference sequence). The CDR3 runs 14 residues. Trimming pared 0 bases from V and 4 bases from J, leaving 13 bases between. As DNA, the CDR3 is TGCAGTGCTAGAGATTCAGGGTACCAGTACGAGCAGTACTTC. Translating gives CSARDSGYQYEQYF.

This clonotype was detected only a few times. The V and J genes are TRBV6-1 and TRBJ2-7, with TRBD1 matching over 9 bases. Germline assignment: CDR1 MNHNS and CDR2 SASEGT. The CDR3 is 12 residues long. V trimming: 6 bases; J trimming: 9 bases; junction bases outside the gene matches: 6. The CDR3 bases are TGTGCCAGCAGACAGGGACAGGGCGGGCAGTACTTC. It encodes CASRQGQGGQYF.

The rearrangement links TRBV28 to TRBJ2-5; D may match TRBD1 or TRBD2 (5 bases each). CDR3 size: 15 residues. The V and J ends lost 2 bases and 6 bases respectively, with 16 bases between them. The V gene's germline CDR1 is MDHEN and CDR2 SYDVKM. The CDR3 DNA is TGTGCCAGCAGTTTAGGCTCCCTCGGGGCGAAGACCCAGTACTTC. Translated: CASSLGSLGAKTQYF. Complete variable domain (other parts from reference TRBV28 and TRBJ2-5): DVKVTQSSRYLVKRTGEKVFLECVQDMDHENMFWYRQDPGLGLRLIYFSYDVKMKEKGDIPEGYSVSREKKERFSLILESASTNQTSMYLCASSLGSLGAKTQYFGPGTRLLVL.

J is TRBJ2-1 and V is TRBV28; the D is unclear. The V gene lost 5 bases and the J gene lost 8 bases, with 7 bases spanning the gap. The germline CDR1 and CDR2 sequences are MDHEN and SYDVKM. The CDR3 is 11 residues long. The CDR3 region has the DNA TGTGCCAGCAGTCTTATCCATGAGCAGTTCTTC. It specifies CASSLIHEQFF.

There are a few counts of this clonotype. This chain connects TRBV4-2 to TRBJ1-5; the D gene is possibly TRBD1 (5 bases). V lost 2 bases and J 7 bases, leaving 15 bases between the germline ends. CDR3 length: 15 residues. Germline V lookup: CDR1 LGHNA, CDR2 YNFKEQ. The CDR3 nucleotides read TGTGCCAGCAGCCAAAGTGGAGGTTGGGGCCAGCCCCAGCATTTT. Translated: CASSQSGGWGQPQHF.

This clonotype came up a few times. One base away lies a much larger clone, so this may be a sequencing read error. This sequence joins TRBV10-3 and TRBJ1-2; 9 positions agree with TRBD1. The V gene's germline CDR1 is ENHRY and CDR2 SYGVKD. The V and J ends lost 7 bases and 2 bases, in that order; junction bases with no gene match: 5. The CDR3 has 14 residues. The CDR3 bases are TGTGCCATCAATGCGGACAGGGGAAACTATGGCTACACCTTC. Translated, it gives CAINADRGNYGYTF.

The sample holds a few counts of this clonotype. The V and J genes are TRBV6-5 and TRBJ1-1, with D maybe TRBD1 (5 bases). CDR3 length: 15 residues. The V gene's germline CDR1 is MNHEY and CDR2 SVGAGI. Deletions cut 3 bases from V and 0 bases from J, with 11 bases between. The DNA for the CDR3 is TGTGCCAGCAGTTATCCCGGGGCCCTGAACACTGAAGCTTTCTTT. This codes for CASSYPGALNTEAFF.

The chain combines TRBV20-1 with TRBJ1-2; D not resolved. Germline lookup yields CDR1 DFQATT and CDR2 SNEGSKA (reference sequence). The germline V and J ends were trimmed by 7 bases and 6 bases, with 24 bases remaining between them. The CDR3 extends over 15 amino acids. CDR3 residues: CSVNPPRELGHGYTF. CDR3 coding DNA: TGCAGTGTTAACCCCCCGAGGGAGCTAGGGCATGGCTACACCTTC.

This chain links TRBV11-2 with TRBJ2-3; 7 nucleotides agree with TRBD1. The CDR3 sequence is 15 residues long. Germline V gives CDR1 SGHAT, CDR2 FQNNGV. V was pared by 4 bases and J by 3 bases, with 7 bases of the junction left unmatched. CDR3 sequence reads: CASSSWTGETDTQYF. CDR3 nucleotide sequence: TGTGCCAGCAGCTCCTGGACAGGAGAAACAGATACGCAGTATTTT.

This clonotype was counted only a few times. Mismatch with germline at one junction end may stem from a read error. V and J are TRBV29-1 and TRBJ2-7, with TRBD2 as a possible D gene (5 bases). Germline CDR1 reads SQVTM; CDR2 reads ANQGSEA. This CDR3 contains 14 residues. The CDR3 spells CSVEDSGESYEQYF. DNA of the CDR3: TGCAGTGTTGAAGATTCCGGGGAATCCTACGAGCAGTACTTC.

The V gene is TRBV6-5, the J gene TRBJ1-2; 8 nucleotides align to TRBD1. This CDR3 region has 15 residues. Losses at the gene ends were 0 bases for V and 5 bases for J; bases not matched to a gene: 5. CDR1 MNHEY and CDR2 SVGAGI come from the germline V gene. In DNA form, the CDR3 reads TGTGCCAGCAGTTACTCTGCAGGGGGCTTTTATGGCTACACCTTC. Translated: CASSYSAGGFYGYTF.

The chain carries TRBV28 and TRBJ2-1, with 7 bases identical to TRBD2. CDR3 length: 14 amino acids. Per the germline V gene, CDR1 is MDHEN and CDR2 is SYDVKM. V was pared by 6 bases and J by 9 bases, with 11 bases of the junction left unmatched. The CDR3 loop reads CASRGREPFSEQFF. DNA of the CDR3: TGTGCCAGCAGGGGGCGGGAGCCCTTTAGTGAGCAGTTCTTC.

This rearrangement joins TRBV9 to TRBJ1-4; TRBD1 is a possible D gene (6 bases). The CDR3 has 15 amino acids. Germline V CDR1 and CDR2: SGDLS, YYNGEE. Deletions cut 0 bases from V and 4 bases from J, with 10 bases between. CDR3 in DNA: TGTGCCAGCAGCGTAGGGACAGCGGATAATGAAAAACTGTTTTTT. Protein sequence: CASSVGTADNEKLFF.

The rearrangement joins TRBV4-1 to TRBJ2-5, with 15 bases aligning to TRBD2. The junction had 10 bases not matched to a gene; V was cut back by 0 bases and J by 11 bases. The CDR3 consists of 17 residues. Germline loops: CDR1 MGHRA, CDR2 YSYEKL. The CDR3 coding sequence is TGCGCCAGCAGCCAAGAAGGGTGGACTAGCGGGAGGGAACAGCAGTACTTC. Amino acids: CASSQEGWTSGREQQYF.

The V gene is TRBV12-3 or TRBV12-4, the J gene TRBJ1-2, with 8 bases that match TRBD1. CDR3 length: 16 amino acids. V was pared by 3 bases and J by 3 bases, with 9 bases of the junction left unmatched. The CDR3 region has the DNA TGTGCCAGCAGTTTCACCCCGACAGGGGATTACTATGGCTACACCTTC. Protein: CASSFTPTGDYYGYTF.

This sequence joins TRBV12-3 or TRBV12-4 and TRBJ2-4; D is ambiguous. The CDR3 totals 14 residues. V was shortened by 5 bases and J by 1 base, with 9 bases between the two germline ends. The CDR3 DNA is TGTGCCAGCAGTCGGCTCGGGGCCAAAAACATTCAGTACTTC. The encoded protein is CASSRLGAKNIQYF.

This clonotype has just a few counts. This chain connects TRBV7-3 to TRBJ1-2; D ambiguous. CDR1 and CDR2 (germline): SGHTA, FQGTGA. This CDR3 has 16 amino acids. The germline V and J ends were trimmed by 0 bases and 4 bases, with 15 bases remaining between them. CDR3 bases: TGTGCCAGCAGCTTAACGCCAGCCGGAGGGTCCTATGGCTACACCTTC. Protein product: CASSLTPAGGSYGYTF.

The chain has TRBV6-1 and TRBJ2-1; D is uncertain. The CDR3 is 15 residues long. Germline-derived CDR1 and CDR2 are MNHNS and SASEGT. Deletions cut 1 base from V and 1 base from J, with 8 bases between. The CDR3 region is CASSEDRFSYNEQFF. Here the CDR3 DNA reads TGTGCCAGCAGTGAAGACCGATTTTCCTACAATGAGCAGTTCTTC.

V and J are TRBV29-1 and TRBJ2-1; TRBD1 might be the D (6 bases). The CDR3 extends over 14 amino acids. V was trimmed by 6 bases and J by 3 bases, leaving 15 bases between them. Germline-derived CDR1 and CDR2 are SQVTM and ANQGSEA. This CDR3 is CSVAAGTIYNEQFF. The DNA of the CDR3 is TGCAGCGTGGCAGCCGGGACAATCTACAATGAGCAGTTCTTC.

The rearrangement uses TRBV4-2 and TRBJ2-1, with D possibly TRBD2 on 5 matching bases. This CDR3 has 15 residues. Germline CDR1 LGHNA, CDR2 YNFKEQ. V lost 1 base and J lost 4, with 11 bases in between. CDR3 region: CASSQAERTYNEQFF. The CDR3 DNA sequence: TGTGCCAGCAGCCAAGCCGAGCGGACTTACAATGAGCAGTTCTTC.

Turning to this clonotype: One base away lies a much larger clone, so this may be a sequencing read error. The chain has TRBV6-6 and TRBJ2-5; D uncertain. Germline CDR1 MNHNY, CDR2 SVGAGI (reference sequence). Between the trimmed V and J ends, which lost 1 base and 1 base, there was a span of 4 bases. The CDR3 contains 13 residues. The CDR3 DNA is TGTGCCAGCAGTTACTTCGTCCAAGAGACCCAGTACTTC. Its protein product is CASSYFVQETQYF.